This T cell receptor (beta chain) derives from a study of human T cells and chemical hapten exposure. Study information: Upper-back patches of 0.01% DPC were read at 6 days.

MiXCR was run by TCRdb on the RACE reads, yielding one entry per CDR3 protein. Among 120,000 or so distinct CDR3 sequences, over 9% were seen once, and the ten largest hold more than 2%. Time point defined: patch test 3, about 24 weeks after DPC sensitization. Noted treatment: therapeutic diphenylcyclopropenone sensitization with weekly scalp DPC. The V end was cut by 2 bases, the J end by 8 bases, with 9 bases between. The CDR3 length is 12 residues. Germline CDR1 MNHEY, CDR2 SVGAGI. Regarding this clonotype: Antigen: not known.

Regarding the study as a whole: Patch test score rose with PT1 expanded TCR count, significant at thresholds 8, 16 and 32, not 4.

The gene calls are TRBV6-5 and TRBJ1-1, with a tentative D call TRBD1 (6 bases). This TCR came from a woman aged 45 to 65 with alopecia areata. Some clones in this sample may be carry-over from other donors' samples. The sequences come from whole blood, collected in connection with sensitization to the hapten diphenylcyclopropenone (DPC). CDR3 bases: TGTGCCAGCAGTTACGGCGGGGGCGAAGCTTTCTTT. Residues: CASSYGGGEAFF.